This passage covers 28 T cell receptor beta chains from one sample sequenced in a study of long-term antiretroviral therapy in people with HIV. Investigators performed immunoSEQ version v3.0 at survey level. Sequencing was performed with immunoSEQ multiplex PCR; in TCRdb, only in-frame clones are kept and a portion is missing. This table has roughly 20,000 clones, roughly 73% appearing once. The starting material was unsorted PBMCs, obtained at the start of antiretroviral therapy, before treatment. The receptors originated from a woman aged 40 to 55 with HIV.

The rearrangement links TRBV4-3 to TRBJ1-1; D is undetermined. Per the germline V gene, CDR1 is LGHNA and CDR2 is YSLEER. Trimming pared 0 bases from V and 5 bases from J, leaving 13 bases between. The length of the CDR3 is 15 residues. The CDR3 spells CASSQDGGGRTEAFF. The DNA for the CDR3 is TGCGCCAGCAGCCAAGACGGAGGTGGGAGGACTGAAGCTTTCTTT.

The genes are TRBV7-2 and TRBJ2-3, with D possibly being TRBD2 (7 bases). The germline V gene encodes CDR1 SGHTA and CDR2 FQGNSA. V dropped 7 bases and J dropped 5 bases, with 19 bases sitting between them. The CDR3 is made up of 15 amino acids. The CDR3 spells CASTPSGGRRDTQYF. The CDR3 nucleotides are TGTGCCAGCACTCCTTCCGGGGGGCGCAGAGATACGCAGTATTTT.

This chain uses TRBV7-8 with TRBJ1-2; D gene uncertain. The CDR3 length is 15 residues. The germline V and J ends were trimmed by 5 bases and 3 bases, with 16 bases remaining between them. The germline CDR1 and CDR2 sequences are SGHVS and FQNEAQ. The CDR3 loop is CASSPNYRRDYGYTF. CDR3 nucleotide sequence: TGTGCCAGCAGCCCCAACTACCGGAGAGACTATGGCTACACCTTC.

This clone was observed once. The V gene is TRBV27, the J gene TRBJ2-1; D is possibly TRBD1 (6 bases). Germline V gene data show CDR1 as MNHEY and CDR2 as SMNVEV (reference sequence). This CDR3 is built from 13 residues. V was shortened by 5 bases and J by 8 bases, with 13 bases between the two germline ends. CDR3 bases: TGTGCCAGCAGTCCTACCAGGGGACATGAGCAGTTCTTC. Protein: CASSPTRGHEQFF.

This clone was counted only a few times. CDR3 DNA: TGTGCCAGCAGCCACACAGGGGAGTCTCGGGGCTACACCTTC. It translates to CASSHTGESRGYTF. This sequence joins TRBV2 and TRBJ1-2; 7 positions agree with TRBD1. The J segment lost 8 bases and the V segment lost 6 bases, leaving 12 bases of the junction unmatched. Looked up from germline, CDR1 is SNHLY and CDR2 is FYNNEI. This CDR3 spans 14 amino acids.

The chain joins TRBV10-3 to TRBJ2-3, with 7 bases identical to TRBD2. J lost 6 bases, V lost 7 bases, and 10 bases had no gene match. This CDR3 spans 14 amino acids. Germline CDR1 is ENHRY and CDR2 is SYGVKD. The CDR3 sequence is CAITEAGWGDTQYF. The CDR3 DNA is TGTGCCATCACTGAAGCGGGGTGGGGTGATACGCAGTATTTT.

This clone has only a few counts. This chain joins TRBV15 and TRBJ1-6, with unresolved D. Germline V gene lookup returns CDR1 LNHNV and CDR2 YYDKDF (reference sequence). CDR3 length: 13 residues. Between the trimmed V and J ends, which lost 9 bases and 7 bases, there was a span of 13 bases. The CDR3 is CATAEILNSPLHF. CDR3 DNA: TGTGCCACGGCGGAAATTCTCAATTCACCCCTCCACTTT.

V and J are TRBV7-9 and TRBJ1-1, with unresolved D. The CDR3 covers 12 residues. The V and J ends lost 6 bases and 8 bases respectively, with 13 bases between them. The germline gives CDR1 SEHNR, CDR2 FQNEAQ (reference sequence). The DNA of the CDR3 is TGTGCCAGCAGTCGCGGGTCGGAGGAAGCTTTCTTT. Translated: CASSRGSEEAFF.

This clone has only a few counts. The chain links TRBV4-2 to TRBJ2-3; TRBD2 matches 7 bases. V shed 1 base, J shed 1 base, and the junction held 5 bases outside the gene matches. The CDR3 contains 16 residues. CDR1 is LGHNA, CDR2 YNFKEQ, per germline. The CDR3 region has the DNA TGTGCCAGCAGCCAAGCTCGGGGGGTGGGCACAGATACGCAGTATTTT. The encoded protein is CASSQARGVGTDTQYF.

This chain uses TRBV15 with TRBJ2-5, with 7 bases fitting TRBD1. V was pared by 3 bases and J by 10 bases, with 11 bases of the junction left unmatched. The CDR3 consists of 14 residues. In germline, CDR1 is LNHNV, CDR2 YYDKDF (reference sequence). CDR3 DNA sequence: TGTGCCACCAGCAGGGACAGGTTCGGGATAGGCCAGTACTTC. Translated, it gives CATSRDRFGIGQYF.

The CDR3 reads CASSLGYRVGAQYF. The DNA for the CDR3 is TGTGCCAGCAGTTTAGGTTACCGCGTGGGGGCCCAGTACTTC. The genes are TRBV27 and TRBJ2-5; either TRBD1 or TRBD2 may fit D (5 bases each). V shed 2 bases and J shed 9 bases, with 16 bases lying between them. The CDR3 runs 14 residues. The germline gives CDR1 MNHEY, CDR2 SMNVEV (reference sequence).

V usage is TRBV2 and J usage is TRBJ2-7; perhaps TRBD1 as D (5 bases). V lost 3 bases and J lost 4, with 13 bases in between. CDR1 and CDR2 (germline): SNHLY, FYNNEI. The CDR3 spans 14 residues. The CDR3 DNA reads TGTGCCAGCAGTGACAGAGACCAGGGATACGAGCAGTACTTC. This sequence encodes CASSDRDQGYEQYF.

The gene calls are TRBV4-2 and TRBJ2-1; the D gene is possibly TRBD1 (5 bases). The ends were cut back, 0 bases at V and 5 bases at J, with 11 bases in the middle. Germline loops: CDR1 LGHNA, CDR2 YNFKEQ. The CDR3 contains 15 residues. CDR3 coding DNA: TGTGCCAGCAGCCAAGATGGGGCAGTCCACAATGAGCAGTTCTTC. Translating it yields CASSQDGAVHNEQFF.

This sequence joins TRBV30 and TRBJ1-2; D unclear. This CDR3 region has 13 residues. The germline gives CDR1 GTSNPN, CDR2 SVGIG (reference sequence). V lost 0 bases to trimming and J lost 3 bases, with 8 bases between them. The CDR3 is CAWSVSQHYGYTF. The CDR3 DNA is TGTGCCTGGAGTGTATCACAGCACTATGGCTACACCTTC.

The J gene is TRBJ1-2, the V gene TRBV6-5; tentative D call: TRBD1 (5 bases). Germline values: CDR1 MNHEY, CDR2 SVGAGI. The V gene lost 0 bases and the J gene lost 8 bases, with 13 bases spanning the gap. This CDR3 contains 14 residues. CDR3 sequence reads: CASSYSVRGKGYTF. In nucleotides, the CDR3 is TGTGCCAGCAGTTACTCCGTACGGGGGAAGGGCTACACCTTC.

V and J are TRBV6-5 and TRBJ2-4; D not certain. Germline assignment: CDR1 MNHEY and CDR2 SVGAGI. V lost 6 bases, J lost 3 bases, and 9 bases lay in between. CDR3 length: 13 amino acids. The CDR3, as DNA: TGTGCCAGCAGCGGTGGGGTCAAAAACATTCAGTACTTC. Translating gives CASSGGVKNIQYF.

The gene calls are TRBV5-1 and TRBJ2-2; D may correspond to TRBD1 or TRBD2 (5 bases each). Between the trimmed V and J ends, which lost 7 bases and 7 bases, there was a span of 20 bases. There are 15 residues in the CDR3. Germline V gives CDR1 SGHRS, CDR2 YFSETQ. In DNA form, the CDR3 reads TGCGCCAGCCGGGTGCAGGGAGTGTTGAGCGGGGAGCTGTTTTTT. Its translation is CASRVQGVLSGELFF. Full variable domain (missing parts from reference TRBV5-1 and TRBJ2-2): KAGVTQTPRYLIKTRGQQVTLSCSPISGHRSVSWYQQTPGQGLQFLFEYFSETQRNKGNFPGRFSGRQFSNSRSEMNVSTLELGDSALYLCASRVQGVLSGELFFGEGSRLTVL.

The gene calls are TRBV7-2 and TRBJ2-1; D is ambiguous. This CDR3 region has 15 residues. V gave up 5 bases and J gave up 0 bases, with 11 bases separating them. Germline loops: CDR1 SGHTA, CDR2 FQGNSA. CDR3: CASSSDPRSYNEQFF. In nucleotides, the CDR3 is TGTGCCAGCAGCAGCGATCCCCGCTCCTACAATGAGCAGTTCTTC.

This chain links TRBV10-3 with TRBJ2-3; 8 bases agree with TRBD2. The CDR3 has 15 residues. Per germline, CDR1 ENHRY and CDR2 SYGVKD. J gave up 3 bases and V 5 bases, and 7 bases lay outside the gene matches. The CDR3 protein is CAISREGRGTDTQYF. CDR3 nucleotides: TGTGCCATCAGTCGGGAGGGGAGAGGAACAGATACGCAGTATTTT.

The V and J genes are TRBV19 and TRBJ1-5; TRBD1 aligns across 7 bases. Germline lookup yields CDR1 LNHDA and CDR2 SQIVND (reference sequence). V shed 2 bases, J shed 2 bases, and the junction held 9 bases outside the gene matches. There are 17 residues in the CDR3. This chain's CDR3 is CASSIRQGGGGNQPQHF. The CDR3 DNA reads as TGTGCCAGTAGTATAAGACAGGGCGGGGGCGGCAATCAGCCCCAGCATTTT.

This clone was observed a few times. The J gene is TRBJ1-2, the V gene TRBV6-5; D remains unclear. This CDR3 comprises 12 residues. Trimming stripped 6 bases from V and 3 bases from J, with 8 bases between. In germline, CDR1 is MNHEY, CDR2 SVGAGI. The CDR3 nucleotides read TGTGCCAGCAGCCGATGGGACTATGGCTACACCTTC. Encoded protein: CASSRWDYGYTF.

The chain links TRBV4-1 to TRBJ1-4; TRBD1 is a possible D gene (5 bases). Trimming stripped 1 base from V and 10 bases from J, with 13 bases between. There are 14 residues in the CDR3. In germline, CDR1 is MGHRA, CDR2 YSYEKL. CDR3 sequence reads: CASSQVMGLGKLFF. The CDR3 DNA is TGCGCCAGCAGCCAAGTCATGGGGCTGGGAAAACTGTTTTTT.

The chain links TRBV4-2 to TRBJ2-2; 7 bases agree with TRBD2. J was trimmed by 4 bases and V by 0 bases; bases with no gene match: 5. CDR3 length: 16 residues. CDR1 is LGHNA and CDR2 is YNFKEQ in the germline V gene. The chain's CDR3 is CASSQEPGGGTGELFF. CDR3 bases: TGTGCCAGCAGCCAAGAGCCGGGGGGTGGCACCGGGGAGCTGTTTTTT.

V and J are TRBV4-2 and TRBJ1-1; no firm D call. V was trimmed by 0 bases and J by 0 bases, leaving 2 bases between them. This CDR3 comprises 13 residues. Germline lookup yields CDR1 LGHNA and CDR2 YNFKEQ. DNA for the CDR3: TGTGCCAGCAGCCAAGATGTGAACACTGAAGCTTTCTTT. Its translation: CASSQDVNTEAFF.

The genes are TRBV2 and TRBJ2-3; tentatively, D is TRBD1 or TRBD2 (6 bases each). Trimming left V 4 bases short and J 2 bases short, with 13 bases between. The CDR3 is 15 amino acids. Germline CDR1 reads SNHLY; CDR2 reads FYNNEI. CDR3 amino acids: CASSGVGGNTDTQYF. CDR3 DNA: TGTGCCAGCAGTGGAGTAGGGGGGAACACAGATACGCAGTATTTT.

The V and J genes are TRBV2 and TRBJ1-4, with 7 positions matching TRBD1. CDR1 and CDR2 from the germline V gene are SNHLY and FYNNEI. V was pared by 6 bases and J by 7 bases, with 8 bases of the junction left unmatched. The CDR3 is 14 amino acids. CDR3 coding DNA: TGTGCCAGCAGGCAAGACAGGGTTAGTGAAAAACTGTTTTTT. As protein: CASRQDRVSEKLFF.

This clone was seen a few times. DNA for the CDR3: TGTGCCAGCAGCGTAGCTGGGACAGGGCTCCGAAATTCACCCCTCCACTTT. Its protein is CASSVAGTGLRNSPLHF. The V and J genes are TRBV9 and TRBJ1-6, with TRBD1 identical over 9 bases. The CDR3 consists of 17 residues. Germline values: CDR1 SGDLS, CDR2 YYNGEE. Germline trimming cut 0 bases from V and 7 bases from J; bases unmatched to any gene: 8.

The gene calls are TRBV5-6 and TRBJ2-2; the D is unclear. CDR1 SGHDT and CDR2 YYEEEE come from the germline V gene. This CDR3 region has 13 residues. V was pared by 4 bases and J by 0 bases, with 4 bases between. The CDR3 reads CASSPPNTGELFF. CDR3 sequence (DNA): TGTGCCAGCAGCCCCCCGAACACCGGGGAGCTGTTTTTT.